The present T cell receptor (beta chain) was sequenced within a study of blood T cell repertoires in COVID-19. Study-wide background: The United States, Italy and Spain supplied acute and convalescent COVID-19 samples. The cDNA or gDNA used as material had been derived from T cells, B-cell-depleted T cells, or PBMCs.

Original methodology: Reference gene primers were amplified, and this amplification served to estimate nucleated cell counts. Only in-frame clones appear in the TCRdb table, and some are missing; sequencing was by immunoSEQ multiplex PCR. V and J calls and clone size are those listed in that table; D and trimming were worked out from the DNA. The sample gives some 300,000 clones, just under 90% of which show up once; roughly 6.3% is in the top ten. The CDR3 covers 14 residues. CDR1 is KGHSH, CDR2 LQKENI, per germline. J was trimmed by 7 bases and V by 7 bases; bases with no gene match: 10. The source of this sequence is a woman in her forties or fifties with COVID-19, enrolled during active disease. Sequencing was performed on peripheral blood. The rearrangement uses TRBV18 and TRBJ1-2, with 9 bases matching TRBD1. The CDR3 sequence: CASLGQGLTIGYTF. The DNA for the CDR3 is TGTGCCAGCTTGGGACAGGGATTAACTATTGGCTACACCTTC.